The rows below give T cell receptor beta chains drawn from one sample of a study of blood T cell repertoires in COVID-19. Sequencing was performed with immunoSEQ multiplex PCR; in TCRdb, only in-frame clones are kept and a portion is missing. This table holds some 310,000 clones, around 86% found once. Material for sequencing was peripheral blood. These receptors were taken from a man between 50 and 59 years old with active or convalescent COVID-19. The CDR3 runs from the conserved cysteine through the conserved F or W. D genes are given only for firm matches. Some rows mark clone size as missing; the rest say once, few, many or name a class of expanded clone.

V gene: TRBV5-1; clone size: few; D gene: NA; J gene: TRBJ2-3; CDR3 protein: CASTRGGSTDTQYF; CDR3 DNA: TGCGCCAGCACCCGGGGTGGGTCCACAGATACGCAGTATTTT
V gene: TRBV6-5; clone size: once; D gene: NA; J gene: TRBJ1-1; CDR3 protein: CASNQQRGSGGAFF; CDR3 DNA: TGTGCCAGCAACCAACAACGGGGTTCAGGTGGGGCTTTCTTT
V gene: TRBV29-1; clone size: NA; D gene: TRBD1; J gene: TRBJ2-5; CDR3 protein: CSVKQGLGETQYF; CDR3 DNA: TGCAGCGTCAAACAGGGGTTGGGGGAGACCCAGTACTTC
V gene: TRBV6-2/TRBV6-3; clone size: few; D gene: NA; J gene: TRBJ2-1; CDR3 protein: CASSLTTSEQFF; CDR3 DNA: TGTGCCAGCAGCCTAACGACTTCTGAGCAGTTCTTC
V gene: TRBV19; clone size: once; D gene: NA; J gene: TRBJ1-5; CDR3 protein: CASSIMGQDNQPQHF; CDR3 DNA: TGTGCCAGTAGTATAATGGGACAAGACAATCAGCCCCAGCATTTT
V gene: TRBV5-1; clone size: NA; D gene: TRBD1; J gene: TRBJ2-5; CDR3 protein: CASSLQGAKDETQYF; CDR3 DNA: TGCGCCAGCAGCTTGCAGGGGGCGAAGGATGAGACCCAGTACTTC
V gene: TRBV4-2; clone size: NA; D gene: TRBD2; J gene: TRBJ2-3; CDR3 protein: CASSQRTSGALHTQYF; CDR3 DNA: TGTGCCAGCAGCCAGAGGACTAGCGGGGCTCTTCATACGCAGTATTTT
V gene: TRBV7-2; clone size: NA; D gene: NA; J gene: TRBJ1-4; CDR3 protein: CASSFSGTTNEKLFF; CDR3 DNA: TGTGCCAGCAGTTTCTCCGGGACAACTAATGAAAAACTGTTTTTT
V gene: TRBV4-3; clone size: NA; D gene: NA; J gene: TRBJ2-2; CDR3 protein: CASSQDGGGELFF; CDR3 DNA: TGCGCCAGCAGCCAAGATGGCGGCGGGGAGCTGTTTTTT
V gene: TRBV19; clone size: NA; D gene: TRBD1; J gene: TRBJ1-1; CDR3 protein: CASRRQGEGMNTEAFF; CDR3 DNA: TGTGCCAGTAGGCGACAGGGGGAAGGCATGAACACTGAAGCTTTCTTT
V gene: TRBV3-1/TRBV3-2; clone size: NA; D gene: TRBD1; J gene: TRBJ1-1; CDR3 protein: CASSQVGSGGYGAFF; CDR3 DNA: TGTGCCAGCAGCCAAGTAGGTTCAGGGGGATACGGAGCTTTCTTT
V gene: TRBV4-1; clone size: once; D gene: NA; J gene: TRBJ1-5; CDR3 protein: CASSHAWGGSNQPQHF; CDR3 DNA: TGCGCCAGCAGCCATGCATGGGGGGGAAGCAATCAGCCCCAGCATTTT
V gene: TRBV6-5; clone size: NA; D gene: TRBD1; J gene: TRBJ2-7; CDR3 protein: CASGQGTTYEQYF; CDR3 DNA: TGTGCCAGCGGACAGGGGACAACCTACGAGCAGTACTTC
V gene: TRBV27; clone size: NA; D gene: NA; J gene: TRBJ2-6; CDR3 protein: CASSLGGFANVLTF; CDR3 DNA: TGTGCCAGCAGTTTAGGGGGCTTCGCCAACGTCCTGACTTTC
V gene: TRBV9; clone size: few; D gene: TRBD1; J gene: TRBJ1-1; CDR3 protein: CASSVEDRGEAFF; CDR3 DNA: TGTGCCAGCAGCGTGGAGGACAGGGGGGAAGCTTTCTTT
V gene: TRBV4-3; clone size: NA; D gene: NA; J gene: TRBJ1-1; CDR3 protein: CASSRDKGPAFF; CDR3 DNA: TGCGCCAGCAGCAGAGATAAGGGGCCGGCTTTCTTT
V gene: TRBV7-2; clone size: NA; D gene: TRBD2; J gene: TRBJ2-4; CDR3 protein: CASSLASSGSIQYF; CDR3 DNA: TGTGCCAGCAGCTTAGCGTCTAGCGGTAGCATTCAGTACTTC
V gene: TRBV5-1; clone size: NA; D gene: NA; J gene: TRBJ2-3; CDR3 protein: CASSLGLALGTDTQYF; CDR3 DNA: TGCGCCAGCAGCTTGGGGTTAGCCCTGGGCACAGATACGCAGTATTTT